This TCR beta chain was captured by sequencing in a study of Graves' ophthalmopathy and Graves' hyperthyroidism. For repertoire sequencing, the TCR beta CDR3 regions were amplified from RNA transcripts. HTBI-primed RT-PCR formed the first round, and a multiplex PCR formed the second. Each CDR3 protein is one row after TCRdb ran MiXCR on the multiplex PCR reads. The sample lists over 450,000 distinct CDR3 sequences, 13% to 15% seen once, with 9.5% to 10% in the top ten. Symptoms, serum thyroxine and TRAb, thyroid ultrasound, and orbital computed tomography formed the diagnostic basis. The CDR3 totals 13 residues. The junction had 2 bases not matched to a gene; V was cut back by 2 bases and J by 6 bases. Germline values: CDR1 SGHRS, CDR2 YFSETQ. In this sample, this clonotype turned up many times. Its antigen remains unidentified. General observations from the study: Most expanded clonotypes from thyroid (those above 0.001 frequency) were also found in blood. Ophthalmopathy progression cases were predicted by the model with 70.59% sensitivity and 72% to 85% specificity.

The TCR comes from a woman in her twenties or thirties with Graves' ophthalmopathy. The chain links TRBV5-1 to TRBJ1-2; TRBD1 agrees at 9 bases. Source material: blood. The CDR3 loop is CASSFYRGHGYTF. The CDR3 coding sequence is TGCGCCAGCAGCTTTTACAGGGGGCATGGCTACACCTTC.